Each of the 21 T cell receptor beta chains below was sequenced from the same sample in a study of CD8+ T cells in alopecia areata. Indicated treatment: oral pan-JAK inhibitor, 5-10 mg twice daily. TCR sequencing used cDNA made by reverse transcription of extracted RNA. Data came from immunoSEQ multiplex PCR; TCRdb stores just in-frame clones and leaves some out. The repertoire holds more than 95,000 clones, with around 63% as singletons. The material was CD4+ T cells sorted from blood, obtained at week 4, from a patient treated with tofacitinib. These receptors were collected from a human donor with alopecia areata.

This chain links TRBV29-1 with TRBJ2-3; 7 bases line up with TRBD1. In germline, CDR1 is SQVTM, CDR2 ANQGSEA. The trim removed 4 bases at V and 4 bases at J, leaving 5 bases unmatched. The CDR3 totals 13 residues. The CDR3 DNA is TGCAGCGTTGGAAGGCAGGGGGCAGATACGCAGTATTTT. Protein sequence: CSVGRQGADTQYF.

The chain employs TRBV10-3 and TRBJ2-1, with TRBD2 identical over 9 bases. The germline CDR1 and CDR2 sequences are ENHRY and SYGVKD. The J segment lost 8 bases and the V segment lost 4 bases, leaving 3 bases of the junction unmatched. The CDR3 runs 13 residues. This CDR3 is CAISVREGDEQFF. CDR3 nucleotides: TGTGCCATCAGTGTGCGGGAGGGGGATGAGCAGTTCTTC.

In this sample, this clone turned up once. The chain has TRBV29-1 and TRBJ1-4; no firm D call. V was clipped by 4 bases and J by 7 bases, with 7 bases between them. Germline loops: CDR1 SQVTM, CDR2 ANQGSEA. This CDR3 has 11 residues. CDR3 DNA: TGCAGCGTTGGGGGTAGTGAAAAACTGTTTTTT. Translating it yields CSVGGSEKLFF.

The chain carries TRBV28 and TRBJ1-1; no definite D call. Germline loops: CDR1 MDHEN, CDR2 SYDVKM. Trimming removed 6 bases at V and 1 base at J, with 9 bases between. CDR3 length: 13 residues. The CDR3 region has the DNA TGTGCCAGCAGGGATCAGCCGAACACTGAAGCTTTCTTT. Translated, it gives CASRDQPNTEAFF.

This clone was seen once. V is TRBV7-2 and J is TRBJ1-1, with 8 bases matching TRBD1. With 8 bases clipped from V and 0 bases from J, the junction kept 5 bases outside the gene matches. The V gene's germline CDR1 is SGHTA and CDR2 FQGNSA. The CDR3 loop spans 14 amino acids. CDR3 DNA: TGTGCCAGCGGACAGGGAGCCGTGAACACTGAAGCTTTCTTT. This encodes CASGQGAVNTEAFF.

This clone appeared a single time. V is TRBV5-4 and J is TRBJ2-5, with 9 bases fitting TRBD1. The CDR3 contains 14 residues. V was clipped by 3 bases and J by 5 bases; unmatched bases: 5. CDR1 is SGHNT, CDR2 YYREEE, per germline (reference sequence). The CDR3 reads CASSSGQGGETQYF. The CDR3 DNA follows: TGTGCCAGCAGCTCGGGACAGGGCGGTGAGACCCAGTACTTC.

This clone has just a few counts. This chain links TRBV10-3 with TRBJ2-3; unclear D gene. Germline CDR1 and CDR2: ENHRY and SYGVKD. The V end was cut by 9 bases, the J end by 9 bases, with 10 bases between. The CDR3 runs 10 residues. CDR3 protein: CAIGGDTQYF. In DNA form, the CDR3 reads TGTGCCATTGGCGGCGACACGCAGTATTTT.

The chain employs TRBV7-6 and TRBJ2-1; 8 bases fit TRBD1. The CDR3 is 15 amino acids. V was clipped by 0 bases and J by 2 bases; unmatched bases: 0. Germline lookup yields CDR1 SGHVS and CDR2 FNYEAQ. DNA of the CDR3: TGTGCCAGCAGCTTAGCACAGGGGGCCTACAATGAGCAGTTCTTC. Protein product: CASSLAQGAYNEQFF.

The chain links TRBV28 to TRBJ1-5, with D perhaps matching TRBD1 (5 bases). The germline V and J ends were trimmed by 6 bases and 2 bases, with 14 bases remaining between them. CDR1 and CDR2 (germline): MDHEN, SYDVKM. CDR3 size: 15 residues. The CDR3 nucleotides are TGTGCCAGCAGGCCCTGGGGGGAAGGCAATCAGCCCCAGCATTTT. This encodes CASRPWGEGNQPQHF.

The V and J genes are TRBV30 and TRBJ2-5; D gene uncertain. Trimming shortened V by 8 bases and J by 0 bases, and 16 bases separated the two germline ends. In germline, CDR1 is GTSNPN, CDR2 SVGIG (reference sequence). The CDR3 loop spans 14 amino acids. The CDR3 DNA sequence: TGTGCCCACTCGCCCGGGTCGGACCAAGAGACCCAGTACTTC. This gives the protein CAHSPGSDQETQYF.

This clone has a handful of counts. This chain joins TRBV28 and TRBJ2-5; possibly TRBD2 for D (5 bases). The CDR3 length is 12 residues. V was shortened by 5 bases and J by 4 bases, with 8 bases between the two germline ends. Germline values: CDR1 MDHEN, CDR2 SYDVKM. CDR3 sequence reads: CASSGRVETQYF. The CDR3 nucleotides read TGTGCCAGCAGTGGGCGGGTAGAGACCCAGTACTTC.

This clone has a handful of counts. The chain is built from TRBV7-2 and TRBJ2-7; the match to TRBD1 covers 8 bases. Germline V gene data show CDR1 as SGHTA and CDR2 as FQGNSA. This CDR3 has 15 amino acids. V dropped 4 bases and J dropped 4; count of bases not matched to a gene: 9. The CDR3 here is CASSWIGGQAYEQYF. The CDR3, as DNA: TGTGCCAGCAGCTGGATAGGGGGACAGGCGTACGAGCAGTACTTC.

V and J are TRBV9 and TRBJ1-2, with 7 bases fitting TRBD1. CDR3 length: 13 residues. With V trimmed by 4 bases and J by 5 bases, 5 bases remained unmatched. Germline CDR1 SGDLS, CDR2 YYNGEE. The CDR3 nucleotides are TGTGCCAGCAGCACACAGGGGAATTATGGCTACACCTTC. It specifies CASSTQGNYGYTF.

The chain employs TRBV28 and TRBJ2-5; D is possibly TRBD2 (6 bases). The V gene's germline CDR1 is MDHEN and CDR2 SYDVKM. The CDR3 extends over 14 amino acids. Trimming left V 6 bases short and J 3 bases short, with 14 bases between. The CDR3 DNA reads as TGTGCCAGCAGCCGGGGACCTAGCGAAGAGACCCAGTACTTC. Its translation: CASSRGPSEETQYF. Based on the CDR3 plus reference TRBV28 and TRBJ2-5, the full variable domain is DVKVTQSSRYLVKRTGEKVFLECVQDMDHENMFWYRQDPGLGLRLIYFSYDVKMKEKGDIPEGYSVSREKKERFSLILESASTNQTSMYLCASSRGPSEETQYFGPGTRLLVL.

The chain has TRBV5-1 and TRBJ1-1, with no clear D. The CDR3 totals 15 residues. Germline lookup yields CDR1 SGHRS and CDR2 YFSETQ. Deletions cut 3 bases from V and 3 bases from J, with 15 bases between. The CDR3 protein is CASSWERATDTEAFF. The CDR3 region has the DNA TGCGCCAGCAGCTGGGAACGGGCGACGGACACTGAAGCTTTCTTT.

A few counts support this clone. The J gene is TRBJ2-3, the V gene TRBV6-6; weak D call: TRBD2 (6 bases). This CDR3 has 13 residues. Germline assignment: CDR1 MNHNY and CDR2 SVGAGI (reference sequence). The germline V and J ends were trimmed by 8 bases and 6 bases, with 15 bases remaining between them. This CDR3 reads CASLGGGSDTQYF. CDR3 sequence (DNA): TGTGCCAGCCTCGGGGGAGGCTCCGATACGCAGTATTTT.

The J gene is TRBJ2-7, the V gene TRBV29-1, with D maybe TRBD1 (6 bases). The germline V gene has CDR1 SQVTM and CDR2 ANQGSEA. Trimming cost V 3 bases and J 0 bases, with 21 bases left between them. The CDR3 length is 17 residues. The CDR3, as DNA: TGCAGCGTTGAGGACTCAACAGGACGGGACAACTCCTACGAGCAGTACTTC. Its translation is CSVEDSTGRDNSYEQYF.

The chain employs TRBV30 and TRBJ2-4; weak D call: TRBD1 (6 bases). The CDR3 is 12 amino acids. In germline, CDR1 is GTSNPN, CDR2 SVGIG (reference sequence). The ends were cut back, 3 bases at V and 7 bases at J, with 10 bases in the middle. The CDR3 DNA follows: TGTGCCTGGAGCCTTAGGGGGAACATTCAGTACTTC. Its translation is CAWSLRGNIQYF.

The rearrangement links TRBV15 to TRBJ2-5, with TRBD2 identical over 7 bases. CDR1 is LNHNV and CDR2 is YYDKDF in the germline V gene (reference sequence). The trim removed 5 bases at V and 3 bases at J, leaving 6 bases unmatched. The CDR3 is made up of 14 amino acids. The CDR3 nucleotides read TGTGCCACCAGCGGCGGACTAGACAAAGAGACCCAGTACTTC. Residues: CATSGGLDKETQYF. The full variable domain, in which reference TRBV15 and TRBJ2-5 provide the parts outside the CDR3, is DAMVIQNPRYQVTQFGKPVTLSCSQTLNHNVMYWYQQKSSQAPKLLFHYYDKDFNNEADTPDNFQSRRPNTSFCFLDIRSPGLGDTAMYLCATSGGLDKETQYFGPGTRLLVL.

This clone has just a few counts. In nucleotides, the CDR3 is TGTGCCAGCAGCTTAGCGTCGGGATACGCAGATACGCAGTATTTT. It translates to CASSLASGYADTQYF. V usage is TRBV7-2 and J usage is TRBJ2-3, with D possibly TRBD2 on 5 matching bases. There are 15 residues in the CDR3. Deletions cut 0 bases from V and 4 bases from J, with 11 bases between. Germline lookup yields CDR1 SGHTA and CDR2 FQGNSA.

The gene calls are TRBV5-6 and TRBJ1-5; 10 nucleotides align to TRBD1. Trimming took 2 bases from V and 7 from J; bases not matched to a gene: 6. CDR1 and CDR2 from the germline V gene are SGHDT and YYEEEE. The CDR3 runs to 15 residues. The DNA for the CDR3 is TGTGCCAGCAGCTTTACCGGGACAGGGGTCCAGCCCCAGCATTTT. As protein: CASSFTGTGVQPQHF.